One T cell receptor (beta chain) is described in this entry. Under the authors' procedure: The authors estimated nucleated cell counts from reference gene primer amplification. The table came from immunoSEQ multiplex PCR; TCRdb's copy has only in-frame clones and leaves some out. V, J and clone size are those of that table, while D and trimming were read from the DNA. The table has around 320,000 clones, approximately 86% seen once. The data belong to a study of blood T cell repertoires in COVID-19. Study background: Italy, Spain and the United States were the sources of the convalescent and acute COVID-19 samples. T cells, B-cell-depleted T cells, or PBMCs provided the cDNA or gDNA that served as material.

The clonotype comes from a man in his late teens or twenties with active or convalescent COVID-19. Sequenced: peripheral blood.

The CDR3 sequence: CASSLRDFTEAFF. The DNA of the CDR3 is TGTGCCAGCAGTTTACGGGATTTCACTGAAGCTTTCTTT. J is TRBJ1-1 and V is TRBV28; D uncertain. The germline gives CDR1 MDHEN, CDR2 SYDVKM. Trimming removed 2 bases at V and 4 bases at J, with 8 bases between. The CDR3 spans 13 residues.